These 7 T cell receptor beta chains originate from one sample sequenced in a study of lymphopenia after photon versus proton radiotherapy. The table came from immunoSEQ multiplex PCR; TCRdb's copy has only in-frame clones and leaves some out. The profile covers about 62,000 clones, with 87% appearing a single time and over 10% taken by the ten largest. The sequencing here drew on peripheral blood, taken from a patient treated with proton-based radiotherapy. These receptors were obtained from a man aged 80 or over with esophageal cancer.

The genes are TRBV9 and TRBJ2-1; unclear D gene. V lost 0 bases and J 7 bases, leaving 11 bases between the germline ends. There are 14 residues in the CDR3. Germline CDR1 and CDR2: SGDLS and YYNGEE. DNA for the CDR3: TGTGCCAGCAGCGTAGCTACGAGGTGGAATGAGCAGTTCTTC. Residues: CASSVATRWNEQFF.

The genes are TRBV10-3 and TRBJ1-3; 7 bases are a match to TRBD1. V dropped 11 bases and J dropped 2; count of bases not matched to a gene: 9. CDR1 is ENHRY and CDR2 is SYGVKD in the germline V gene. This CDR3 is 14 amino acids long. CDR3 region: CAAEGGGTGNTIYF. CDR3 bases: TGTGCCGCCGAAGGGGGCGGTACTGGAAACACCATATATTTT.

The CDR3 protein is CASSLGLGGETQYF. DNA of the CDR3: TGTGCCAGCAGCCTAGGACTAGGCGGAGAGACCCAGTACTTC. The V call is TRBV7-2, the J call TRBJ2-5; 7 bases are a match to TRBD2. The CDR3 covers 14 residues. CDR1 is SGHTA, CDR2 FQGNSA, per germline. V was pared by 5 bases and J by 4 bases, with 7 bases of the junction left unmatched.

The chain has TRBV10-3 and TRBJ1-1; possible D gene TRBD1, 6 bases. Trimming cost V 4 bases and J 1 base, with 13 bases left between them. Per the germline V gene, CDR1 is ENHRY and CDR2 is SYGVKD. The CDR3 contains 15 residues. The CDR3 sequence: CAISAMGQGNTEAFF. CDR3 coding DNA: TGTGCCATCAGTGCCATGGGACAAGGGAACACTGAAGCTTTCTTT.

The CDR3 reads CASSRGQTPNTGELFF. DNA for the CDR3: TGTGCCAGCAGTCGCGGACAGACTCCGAACACCGGGGAGCTGTTTTTT. The chain joins TRBV9 to TRBJ2-2, with D maybe TRBD1 (6 bases). V shed 5 bases and J shed 0 bases, with 14 bases lying between them. This CDR3 region has 16 residues. From germline, CDR1 is SGDLS and CDR2 YYNGEE.

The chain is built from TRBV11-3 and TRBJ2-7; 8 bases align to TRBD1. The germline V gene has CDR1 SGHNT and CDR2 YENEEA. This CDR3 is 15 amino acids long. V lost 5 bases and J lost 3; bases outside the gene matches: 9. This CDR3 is CASSPRTGQLYEQYF. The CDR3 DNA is TGTGCCAGCAGCCCCCGGACAGGGCAACTCTACGAGCAGTACTTC.

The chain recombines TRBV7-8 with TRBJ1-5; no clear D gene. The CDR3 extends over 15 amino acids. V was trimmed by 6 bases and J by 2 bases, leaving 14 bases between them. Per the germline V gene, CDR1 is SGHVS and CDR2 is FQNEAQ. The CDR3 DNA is TGTGCCAGCAGTTCAAGATGGTCAGGCAATCAGCCCCAGCATTTT. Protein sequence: CASSSRWSGNQPQHF.